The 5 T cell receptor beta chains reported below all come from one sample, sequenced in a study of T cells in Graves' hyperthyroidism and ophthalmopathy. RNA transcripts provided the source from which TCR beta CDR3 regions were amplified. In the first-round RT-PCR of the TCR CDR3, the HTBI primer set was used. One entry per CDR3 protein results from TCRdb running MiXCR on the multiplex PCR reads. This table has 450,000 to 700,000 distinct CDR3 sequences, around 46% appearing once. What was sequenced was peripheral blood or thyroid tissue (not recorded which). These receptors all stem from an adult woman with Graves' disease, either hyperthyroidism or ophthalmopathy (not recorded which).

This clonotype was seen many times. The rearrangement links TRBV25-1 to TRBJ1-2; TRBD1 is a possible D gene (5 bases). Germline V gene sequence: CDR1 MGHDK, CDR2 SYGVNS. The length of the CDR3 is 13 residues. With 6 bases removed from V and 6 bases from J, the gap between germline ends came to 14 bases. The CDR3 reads CASSFGRGDGYTF. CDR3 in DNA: TGTGCCAGCAGCTTTGGGAGGGGTGATGGCTACACCTTC.

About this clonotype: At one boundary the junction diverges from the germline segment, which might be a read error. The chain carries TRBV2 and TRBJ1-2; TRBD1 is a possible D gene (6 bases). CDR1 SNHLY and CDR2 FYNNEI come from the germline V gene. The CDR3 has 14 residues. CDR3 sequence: CASSEQGSNSGYTF. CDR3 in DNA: TGTGCCAGCAGTGAACAGGGGAGCAACTCTGGCTACACCTTC. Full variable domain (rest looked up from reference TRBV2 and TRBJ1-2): EPEVTQTPSHQVTQMGQEVILRCVPISNHLYFYWYRQILGQKVEFLVSFYNNEISEKSEIFDDQFSVERPDGSNFTLKIRSTKLEDSAMYFCASSEQGSNSGYTFGSGTRLTVV.

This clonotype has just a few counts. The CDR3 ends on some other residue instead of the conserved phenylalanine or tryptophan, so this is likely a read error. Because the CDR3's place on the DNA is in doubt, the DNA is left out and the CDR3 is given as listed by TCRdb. The CDR3 loop is CASSGGTS. The gene calls are TRBV2 and TRBJ2-6. The CDR3 adds up to 8 amino acids, both ends counted. CDR1 is SNHLY, CDR2 FYNNEI, per germline.

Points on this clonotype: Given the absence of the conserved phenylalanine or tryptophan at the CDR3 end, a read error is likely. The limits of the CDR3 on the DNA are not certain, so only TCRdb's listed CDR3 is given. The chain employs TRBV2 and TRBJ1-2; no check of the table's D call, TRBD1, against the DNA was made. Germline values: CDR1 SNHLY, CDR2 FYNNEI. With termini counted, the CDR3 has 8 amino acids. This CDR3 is CASSETSG.

In DNA, the CDR3 is TGCAGCATCAACAGGGGCTTTTACAATGAGCAGTTCTTC. Amino acid sequence: CSINRGFYNEQFF. The genes are TRBV29-1 and TRBJ2-1, with TRBD1 identical over 7 bases. The CDR3 consists of 13 residues. The V gene end was trimmed by 8 bases and the J gene end by 4 bases; junction bases not matched to a gene: 8. Germline V gene sequence: CDR1 SQVTM, CDR2 ANQGSEA.